The 8 T cell receptor beta chains below come from one sample, sequenced in a study of T cell changes during pregnancy in multiple sclerosis. Using immunoSEQ multiplex PCR, the repertoire was profiled, and TCRdb retains in-frame clones only, with some absent. The repertoire holds some 68,000 clones, roughly 94% seen once, with 1.3% to 1.5% in the top ten. This material consisted of peripheral blood, taken in the second trimester of pregnancy. The receptors shown here come from a female donor in good health, enrolled as a control in a pregnancy study.

The chain is built from TRBV6-4 and TRBJ2-1; 14 positions agree with TRBD2. Germline V gives CDR1 MRHNA, CDR2 SNTAGT. With 6 bases clipped from V and 7 bases from J, the junction kept 8 bases outside the gene matches. This CDR3 comprises 16 residues. The CDR3 reads CASSLTSGRAWNEQFF. In DNA form, the CDR3 reads TGTGCCAGCAGCCTGACTAGCGGGAGGGCCTGGAATGAGCAGTTCTTC.

The chain joins TRBV4-1 to TRBJ2-2; D gene ambiguous. This CDR3 contains 13 residues. Germline V CDR1 and CDR2: MGHRA, YSYEKL. V was pared by 0 bases and J by 6 bases, with 5 bases between. The CDR3 coding sequence is TGCGCCAGCAGCCAAGACTCTCCCGGGGAGCTGTTTTTT. Protein: CASSQDSPGELFF.

The chain has TRBV10-3 and TRBJ1-1; tentative D call: TRBD1 (6 bases). The CDR3 extends over 14 amino acids. Trimming stripped 4 bases from V and 0 bases from J, with 9 bases between. Germline lookup yields CDR1 ENHRY and CDR2 SYGVKD. In nucleotides, the CDR3 is TGTGCCATCAGTGTGGGGGCAATGAACACTGAAGCTTTCTTT. Amino acid sequence: CAISVGAMNTEAFF.

This chain links TRBV7-2 with TRBJ1-3; D remains unclear. There are 13 residues in the CDR3. From germline, CDR1 is SGHTA and CDR2 FQGNSA. Trimming took off 5 bases at V and 8 bases at J, with 13 bases between the two ends. The CDR3 region has the DNA TGTGCCAGCAGCCCACGCCCCGCGGACACCATATATTTT. It is translated as CASSPRPADTIYF.

V and J are TRBV27 and TRBJ2-7, with 8 bases matching TRBD1. This CDR3 comprises 14 residues. V was clipped by 5 bases and J by 2 bases; unmatched bases: 5. The germline gives CDR1 MNHEY, CDR2 SMNVEV (reference sequence). The CDR3 bases are TGTGCCAGCAGTCCGGGACAGGTCCCCTACGAGCAGTACTTC. Translating it yields CASSPGQVPYEQYF.

The chain's CDR3 is CASSLARGYNEQFF. The CDR3 DNA reads TGTGCCAGTTCCCTAGCGAGGGGCTACAATGAGCAGTTCTTC. This chain connects TRBV19 to TRBJ2-1; the D gene is possibly TRBD2 (6 bases). The CDR3 runs to 14 residues. CDR1 and CDR2 (germline): LNHDA, SQIVND (reference sequence). Deletions cut 8 bases from V and 3 bases from J, with 14 bases between. The full variable domain, rest sourced from reference TRBV19 and TRBJ2-1, is DGGITQSPKYLFRKEGQNVTLSCEQNLNHDAMYWYRQDPGQGLRLIYYSQIVNDFQKGDIAEGYSVSREKKESFPLTVTSAQKNPTAFYLCASSLARGYNEQFFGPGTRLTVL.

This chain connects TRBV10-3 to TRBJ2-1, with D perhaps TRBD2 (6 bases). The germline gives CDR1 ENHRY, CDR2 SYGVKD. The CDR3 totals 16 residues. V dropped 7 bases and J dropped 0 bases, with 16 bases sitting between them. The CDR3 spells CAITDRQGGSYNEQFF. The CDR3 nucleotides read TGTGCCATCACTGATCGGCAGGGAGGCTCCTACAATGAGCAGTTCTTC.

This chain connects TRBV5-4 to TRBJ2-7, with 8 bases aligning to TRBD1. The CDR3 totals 17 residues. V dropped 2 bases and J dropped 0; count of bases not matched to a gene: 10. CDR1 SGHNT and CDR2 YYREEE come from the germline V gene (reference sequence). The CDR3 DNA follows: TGTGCCAGCAGCTTTGTAGGGACAGGATTCCCCTCCTACGAGCAGTACTTC. Translation gives CASSFVGTGFPSYEQYF.